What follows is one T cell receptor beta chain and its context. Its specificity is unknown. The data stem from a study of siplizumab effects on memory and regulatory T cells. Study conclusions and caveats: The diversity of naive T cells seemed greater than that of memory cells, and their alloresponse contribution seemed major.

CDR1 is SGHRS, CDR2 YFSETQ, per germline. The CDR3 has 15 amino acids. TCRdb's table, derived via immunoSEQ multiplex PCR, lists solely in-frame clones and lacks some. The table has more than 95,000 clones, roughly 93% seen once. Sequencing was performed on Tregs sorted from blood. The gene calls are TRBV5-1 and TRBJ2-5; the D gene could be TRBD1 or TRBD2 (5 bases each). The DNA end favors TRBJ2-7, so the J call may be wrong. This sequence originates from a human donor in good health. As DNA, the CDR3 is TGCGCCAGCAGGGTGGGACCCGGGACCACCTACGAGCAGTACTTC. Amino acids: CASRVGPGTTYEQYF.